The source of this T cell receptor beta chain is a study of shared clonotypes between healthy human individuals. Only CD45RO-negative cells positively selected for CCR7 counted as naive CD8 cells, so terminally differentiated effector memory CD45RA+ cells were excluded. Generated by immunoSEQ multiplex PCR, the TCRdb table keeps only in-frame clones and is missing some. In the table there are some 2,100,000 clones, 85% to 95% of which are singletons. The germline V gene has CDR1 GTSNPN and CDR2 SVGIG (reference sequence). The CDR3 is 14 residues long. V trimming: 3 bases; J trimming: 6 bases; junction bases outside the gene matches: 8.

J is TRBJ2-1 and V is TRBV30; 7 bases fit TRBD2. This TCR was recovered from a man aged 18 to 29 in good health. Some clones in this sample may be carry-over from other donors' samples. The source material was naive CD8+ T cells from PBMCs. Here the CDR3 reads CAWSLGLPSNEQFF. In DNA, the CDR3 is TGTGCCTGGAGCCTGGGACTACCAAGCAATGAGCAGTTCTTC.